A selection of T cell receptor beta chains follows, all from one sample in a study of T cell responses to AZD1222 COVID-19 vaccine. Measured with immunoSEQ multiplex PCR; TCRdb has only the in-frame clones, and not every one. This table has about 120,000 clones, about 88% appearing once. The input for sequencing was peripheral blood, taken on day 0 of AZD1222 vaccination. Receptor source: an adult in good health. CDR3s include the opening cysteine and the closing phenylalanine or tryptophan. The D gene is left open where the match is weak. Clone size, where shown, is once, few, many, or a class for clones that have expanded.

v_gene	abundance	d_gene	j_gene	CDR3aa	CDR3nt
TRBV3-1/TRBV3-2	NA	TRBD1	TRBJ1-5	CASSHRGLNQPQHF	TGTGCCAGCAGTCACAGGGGTTTGAATCAGCCCCAGCATTTT
TRBV4-1	once	TRBD2	TRBJ2-1	CASSQPGLADHNEQFF	TGCGCCAGCAGCCAACCAGGACTAGCGGACCACAATGAGCAGTTCTTC
TRBV7-2	NA	TRBD2	TRBJ2-7	CASSLGGTKLYEQYF	TGTGCCAGCAGCTTAGGCGGGACTAAACTGTACGAGCAGTACTTC
TRBV4-2	NA	TRBD2	TRBJ2-5	CASSQDGGGQQETQYF	TGTGCCAGCAGCCAAGATGGCGGGGGGCAACAAGAGACCCAGTACTTC
TRBV4-1	NA	NA	TRBJ2-7	CASSLEAGGTYEQYF	TGCGCCAGCAGCCTCGAGGCAGGGGGGACCTACGAGCAGTACTTC
TRBV3-1/TRBV3-2	once	NA	TRBJ2-7	CASSPDPGRSYEQYF	TGTGCCAGCAGTCCCGACCCGGGGCGCTCCTACGAGCAGTACTTC
TRBV10-3	NA	TRBD1	TRBJ2-7	CAISESGGEAEQYF	TGTGCCATCAGTGAGTCAGGGGGCGAGGCCGAGCAGTACTTC
TRBV9	NA	NA	TRBJ1-2	CASSPREHRYGYTF	TGTGCCAGCAGCCCTCGGGAACACCGCTATGGCTACACCTTC
TRBV5-4	NA	NA	TRBJ1-6	CASSLDRNSPLHF	TGTGCCAGCAGCTTAGACAGGAATTCACCCCTCCACTTT
TRBV2	NA	NA	TRBJ2-2	CASSEMGVGTGELFF	TGTGCCAGCAGTGAAATGGGGGTTGGAACCGGGGAGCTGTTTTTT
TRBV27	NA	NA	TRBJ1-5	CASSLGGYQPQHF	TGTGCCAGCAGTTTAGGCGGGTATCAGCCCCAGCATTTT
TRBV5-6	NA	NA	TRBJ1-5	CASSLPDQPQHF	TGTGCCAGCAGCTTGCCAGATCAGCCCCAGCATTTT
TRBV9	NA	TRBD1	TRBJ1-2	CASSVGFKGQGYLGGYTF	TGTGCCAGCAGCGTAGGGTTCAAGGGACAGGGTTATCTCGGTGGCTACACCTTC
TRBV5-1	NA	TRBD2	TRBJ2-3	CASSGGLAGGTDTQYF	TGCGCCAGCAGCGGGGGACTAGCGGGGGGCACAGATACGCAGTATTTT
TRBV19	NA	TRBD1	TRBJ1-3	CASSTTGGGNTIYF	TGTGCCAGTAGTACTACAGGGGGTGGAAACACCATATATTTT
TRBV7-9	NA	TRBD1	TRBJ1-3	CASSFPDRVGGNTIYF	TGTGCCAGCAGCTTCCCAGACAGGGTGGGAGGAAACACCATATATTTT
TRBV20-1	NA	NA	TRBJ2-7	CSASSVAAYEQYF	TGCAGTGCTAGTAGCGTAGCCGCCTACGAGCAGTACTTC
TRBV9	NA	TRBD1	TRBJ1-2	CASRDRDGYTF	TGTGCCAGCAGAGACAGGGACGGCTACACCTTC
TRBV19	NA	TRBD1	TRBJ1-1	CASSSQQGAQAFF	TGTGCCAGTAGTAGTCAACAGGGGGCCCAGGCTTTCTTT
TRBV29-1	NA	NA	TRBJ1-2	CSVVTSDGYTF	TGCAGCGTTGTGACATCTGATGGCTACACCTTC
TRBV6-5	NA	TRBD1	TRBJ1-1	CASSYFGTGDTEAFF	TGTGCCAGCAGTTACTTCGGGACAGGGGACACTGAAGCTTTCTTT
TRBV5-4	NA	NA	TRBJ2-5	CASSSRDTETQYF	TGTGCCAGCAGTTCCCGGGATACAGAGACCCAGTACTTC
TRBV7-8	NA	TRBD2	TRBJ2-3	CASSQRAGGDTQYF	TGTGCCAGCAGCCAGAGGGCGGGGGGGGATACGCAGTATTTT
TRBV15	NA	NA	TRBJ2-7	CATSSRLLVGEQYF	TGTGCCACCAGCAGCCGTCTTTTGGTCGGCGAGCAGTACTTC
TRBV9	NA	NA	TRBJ1-1	CASSPRALGVTEAFF	TGTGCCAGCAGCCCCCGGGCCTTGGGGGTCACTGAAGCTTTCTTT
TRBV2	NA	TRBD2	TRBJ2-3	CATRVTSGTTDTQYF	TGTGCCACAAGGGTGACTAGCGGGACCACAGATACGCAGTATTTT
TRBV4-3	NA	TRBD1	TRBJ2-7	CASSQDRNRGYEQYF	TGCGCCAGCAGCCAAGATCGTAACAGGGGTTACGAGCAGTACTTC
TRBV29-1	once	TRBD2	TRBJ2-7	CSVALAGAEQYF	TGCAGCGTTGCGCTAGCGGGGGCCGAGCAGTACTTC
TRBV4-2	medium-sized	NA	TRBJ1-4	CASSQDGGGTNEKLFF	TGTGCCAGCAGCCAAGATGGGGGGGGTACTAATGAAAAACTGTTTTTT
TRBV2	NA	NA	TRBJ1-5	CASSTSSSLSNQPQHF	TGTGCCAGCTCTACCTCCTCGAGTCTTAGCAATCAGCCCCAGCATTTT
TRBV4-3	NA	TRBD1	TRBJ1-4	CASSQDLNRGNEKLFF	TGCGCCAGCAGCCAAGATCTTAACAGGGGGAATGAAAAACTGTTTTTT
TRBV11-2	once	NA	TRBJ2-1	CASRTWGSSYNEQFF	TGTGCCAGCAGGACCTGGGGGAGCTCCTACAATGAGCAGTTCTTC
TRBV20-1	few	NA	TRBJ2-7	CSASRVGSEQYF	TGCAGTGCTAGTAGGGTAGGGAGCGAGCAGTACTTC
TRBV6-5	few	NA	TRBJ2-7	CASSLGRSYEQYF	TGTGCCAGCAGTCTCGGCAGATCCTACGAGCAGTACTTC
TRBV30	NA	NA	TRBJ2-7	CAWSRVPYEQYF	TGTGCCTGGAGCAGGGTACCCTACGAGCAGTACTTC
TRBV29-1	once	NA	TRBJ1-5	CSVMHQGQPQHF	TGCAGCGTGATGCACCAGGGTCAGCCCCAGCATTTT
TRBV7-9	once	TRBD1	TRBJ2-7	CASSWGQGVSYEQYF	TGTGCCAGCAGCTGGGGCCAGGGGGTCTCCTACGAGCAGTACTTC
TRBV4-3	NA	NA	TRBJ2-1	CASSQDRNPNEQFF	TGCGCCAGCAGCCAAGATAGGAATCCTAATGAGCAGTTCTTC
TRBV3-1/TRBV3-2	NA	TRBD2	TRBJ2-5	CASSHAGGPETQYF	TGTGCCAGCAGCCACGCGGGAGGGCCTGAGACCCAGTACTTC
TRBV4-2	NA	TRBD2	TRBJ2-1	CASSRSGGGSNEQFF	TGTGCCAGCAGCCGGAGCGGGGGGGGCAGCAATGAGCAGTTCTTC
TRBV19	NA	NA	TRBJ2-1	CASSVGSGIGGSYNEQFF	TGTGCCAGTAGTGTAGGCTCGGGAATCGGAGGGTCATACAATGAGCAGTTCTTC
TRBV4-1	NA	TRBD1	TRBJ1-2	CASSPMTGSNYGYTF	TGCGCCAGCAGCCCCATGACAGGGTCAAACTATGGCTACACCTTC
TRBV7-9	NA	NA	TRBJ1-2	CASSLSRGGYTF	TGTGCCAGCAGCTTAAGCAGGGGTGGCTACACCTTC
TRBV19	NA	NA	TRBJ2-7	CASSIGVPDYEQYF	TGTGCCAGTAGTATAGGAGTGCCGGACTACGAGCAGTACTTC
TRBV21-1	NA	NA	TRBJ2-7	CASSKGLAVSSYEQYF	TGTGCCAGCAGCAAGGGACTAGCGGTAAGCTCCTACGAGCAGTACTTC
TRBV7-9	NA	TRBD1	TRBJ2-2	CASSPGQGRTGELFF	TGTGCCAGCAGCCCAGGACAGGGTAGGACCGGGGAGCTGTTTTTT
TRBV5-1	NA	NA	TRBJ2-3	CASSRLGGVSTDTQYF	TGCGCCAGCAGCCGTTTGGGGGGCGTAAGCACAGATACGCAGTATTTT